The TCR beta chain described here comes from a study of technical replicates of blood from several donors. V lost 6 bases, J lost 7 bases, and 9 bases lay in between. The CDR3 is 11 amino acids. CDR1 is LNHDA and CDR2 is SQIVND in the germline V gene (reference sequence). Here immunoSEQ multiplex PCR was the method, and the copy in TCRdb shows in-frame clones only, minus some. The table has roughly 71,000 clones, just under 95% seen once. The V gene is TRBV19, the J gene TRBJ1-1, with D perhaps TRBD1 (5 bases). The TCR was taken from a human donor in good health. Sequenced material: T cells isolated from PBMCs. The chain's CDR3 is CASRETGEAFF. CDR3 nucleotides: TGTGCCAGTAGAGAAACAGGTGAAGCTTTCTTT.